This T cell receptor beta chain was identified in a study of blood T cell repertoires in COVID-19. Overall study context: COVID-19 samples from acute and convalescent phases originated in the United States, Italy and Spain.

The assay was immunoSEQ multiplex PCR, and TCRdb's table has in-frame clones only and misses some. The sample carries roughly 220,000 clones, more than 75% recorded once. V lost 6 bases and J 2 bases, leaving 15 bases between the germline ends. The germline CDR1 and CDR2 sequences are MNHEY and SVGAGI. There are 15 residues in the CDR3. A single count supports this clone. Specimen: peripheral blood. V usage is TRBV6-5 and J usage is TRBJ2-3, with a weak D call TRBD2 (6 bases). The TCR comes from a man aged 45-65 years who had recovered from COVID-19. CDR3 sequence: CASSPSGGHTDTQYF. CDR3 DNA: TGTGCCAGCAGCCCGTCCGGGGGTCACACAGATACGCAGTATTTT.